This entry features one T cell receptor (beta chain) sequence. Its antigen is not identified. The table came from immunoSEQ multiplex PCR; TCRdb's copy has only in-frame clones and leaves some out. Of tens of thousands of clones listed, 80% to 85% were seen once; the top ten hold around 11%. The record originates from a study of OX40 agonist ivuxolimab in advanced cancers. J lost 3 bases, V lost 2 bases, and 5 bases had no gene match. Germline V CDR1 and CDR2: SGHDT, YYEEEE. The CDR3 contains 15 residues. Study-wide results and limits: Among the nonresponders, some also had low normalized T-cell clonal expansion.

On cycle 4 day 1 and cycle 7 day 1, as well as at baseline, blood was sampled. The sequence derives from an adult with an advanced solid tumor such as melanoma, head and neck, liver or kidney cancer. The genes are TRBV5-6 and TRBJ2-3; 8 nucleotides align to TRBD2. The input for sequencing was CD4+ or CD8+ T cells sorted from blood, taken in a trial of the OX40 agonist ivuxolimab. Here the CDR3 DNA reads TGTGCCAGCAGCTTCCCGGGACTAGAGACAGATACGCAGTATTTT. Translated: CASSFPGLETDTQYF.